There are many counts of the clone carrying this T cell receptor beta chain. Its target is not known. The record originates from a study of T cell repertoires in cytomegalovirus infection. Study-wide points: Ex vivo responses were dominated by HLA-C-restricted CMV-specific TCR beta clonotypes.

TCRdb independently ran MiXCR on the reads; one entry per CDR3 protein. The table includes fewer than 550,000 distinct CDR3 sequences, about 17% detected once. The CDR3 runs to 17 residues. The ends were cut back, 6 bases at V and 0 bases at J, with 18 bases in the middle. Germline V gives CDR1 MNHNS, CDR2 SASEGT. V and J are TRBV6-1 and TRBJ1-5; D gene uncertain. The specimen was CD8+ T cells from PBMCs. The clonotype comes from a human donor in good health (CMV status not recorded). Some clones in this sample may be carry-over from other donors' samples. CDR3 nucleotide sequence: TGTGCCAGCAGAGAGCCATCCCCGCCTTATAGCAATCAGCCCCAGCATTTT. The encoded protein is CASREPSPPYSNQPQHF.